This T cell receptor (beta chain) comes out of a study of technical replicates of blood from a handful of donors. CDR1 and CDR2 (germline): SGDLS, YYNGEE. CDR3 size: 16 residues. Trimming took 0 bases from V and 2 from J, leaving 12 bases between them. Only in-frame clones appear in the TCRdb table, and some are missing; sequencing was by immunoSEQ multiplex PCR. The repertoire holds around 70,000 clones, approximately 97% seen once, with 0.2% to 0.25% in the top ten. The specimen sequenced was T cells isolated from PBMCs. V and J are TRBV9 and TRBJ1-3; D is unclear. This clonotype originated in a human donor in good health. The chain's CDR3 is CASSVGAGETGNTIYF. As DNA, the CDR3 is TGTGCCAGCAGCGTAGGGGCGGGCGAAACTGGAAACACCATATATTTT.